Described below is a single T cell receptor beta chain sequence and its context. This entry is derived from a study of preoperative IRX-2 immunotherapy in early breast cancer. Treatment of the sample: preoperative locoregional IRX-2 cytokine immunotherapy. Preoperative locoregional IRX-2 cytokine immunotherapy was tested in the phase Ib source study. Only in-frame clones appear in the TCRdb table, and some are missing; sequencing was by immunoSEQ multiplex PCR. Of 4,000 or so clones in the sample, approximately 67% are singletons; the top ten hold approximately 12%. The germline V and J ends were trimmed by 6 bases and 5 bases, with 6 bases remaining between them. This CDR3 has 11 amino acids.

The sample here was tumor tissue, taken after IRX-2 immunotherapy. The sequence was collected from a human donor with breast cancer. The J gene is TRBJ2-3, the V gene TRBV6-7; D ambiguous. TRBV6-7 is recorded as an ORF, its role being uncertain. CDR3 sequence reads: CASRMVDTQYF. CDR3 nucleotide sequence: TGTGCCAGCAGAATGGTAGATACGCAGTATTTT.